The rows below give T cell receptor beta chains drawn from one sample of a study of read filtering for tumor transcriptome and immune sequencing. TCRdb passed the reads through MiXCR, listing each CDR3 protein once. The repertoire has roughly 25,000 distinct CDR3 sequences, 14% of them found once; the top ten carry over 35%. Sequenced sample: a population of CD138-negative cells sorted from bone marrow. The receptors shown here come from a donor at least 40 years old with multiple myeloma. Both conserved end residues are trimmed from each CDR3.

TRBV5-4	TRBJ2-5	ASSLAENQETQY
TRBV13	TRBJ2-7	ASSSTGAEQY
TRBV29-1	TRBJ1-1	SVEVMNTEAF
TRBV9	TRBJ1-1	ASSGPHGTNMNTEAF
TRBV7-3	TRBJ2-6	ASTRDSGANVLT
TRBV19	TRBJ2-7	ASSKTRYEQY
TRBV7-3	TRBJ1-4	ASSGMSGEKLF
TRBV18	TRBJ2-5	ASSPRGLGQETQY
TRBV30	TRBJ2-7	AWRASGKYEQY
TRBV5-6	TRBJ1-1	ASRRDSQYTPEAF
TRBV2	TRBJ2-5	ASSDTGTPQETQY
TRBV6-2/TRBV6-3	TRBJ1-2	ASSYGGTVGYA
TRBV12-3/TRBV12-4	TRBJ1-1	ASRRGQLNTEAF
TRBV28	TRBJ2-1	ASSLLVAGAGNEQF
TRBV5-1	TRBJ1-4	ASSSPGAPNEKLF
TRBV28	TRBJ2-7	ASSFRDLDRQY
TRBV6-2/TRBV6-3	TRBJ1-1	ASLPDGRDTEAF
TRBV20-1	TRBJ1-1	SAPGQLSAEAF
TRBV28	TRBJ2-1	ASSPSGLAGGYNEQF
TRBV7-2	TRBJ2-7	ASSLDRGYEQY
TRBV6-5	TRBJ2-7	ASSYSSKSSYEQY
TRBV10-3	TRBJ1-2	AISDKGTNYGYT
TRBV27	TRBJ1-2	ASSLSSGAGQHGYT
TRBV5-1	TRBJ2-5	ASSATGTGGLETQY
TRBV6-5	TRBJ2-3	ASSYSPSPVSTDTQY
TRBV4-1	TRBJ2-5	ASSPPSRLETQY
TRBV27	TRBJ1-1	ASSPGGGGLGTEAF
TRBV20-1	TRBJ2-7	SASGWTGYEQY
TRBV5-1	TRBJ2-4	ASSSVTGTGVAKNIQY
TRBV3-1	TRBJ2-7	ASSLRDLREQY
TRBV4-1	TRBJ2-1	ASSQEGSGAYNEQF
TRBV5-1	TRBJ2-1	ASSLAGSGSSNEQF
TRBV18	TRBJ2-1	ASSPGQGIYNEQF
TRBV20-1	TRBJ2-5	SARIAGGGETQY
TRBV21-1	TRBJ1-1	ASSKAPIWRTKAF
TRBV29-1	TRBJ2-3	SGQPDTDTQY
TRBV25-1	TRBJ1-2	ASSKGGGYGYT
TRBV30	TRBJ2-1	AWNPEFYNEQF
TRBV4-1	TRBJ1-1	ASSQTRTRSEAF
TRBV19	TRBJ2-1	ASSRTSGRALGYNEQF
TRBV7-2	TRBJ2-7	ASSFFAGEQY
TRBV27	TRBJ2-3	ASSQSQGTQY
TRBV11-2	TRBJ2-2	ASSLRTGGTGELF
TRBV12-3/TRBV12-4	TRBJ1-1	ASSLDGPLGNTEAF
TRBV5-1	TRBJ2-3	ASRADFSTDTQY